These 20 T cell receptor beta chains came from one sample sequenced in a study of shared clonotypes between healthy human individuals. Data came from immunoSEQ multiplex PCR; TCRdb stores just in-frame clones and leaves some out. There are more than 2 million clones in the sample; approximately 96% occur only once, and less than 0.15% lies in the top ten. The sample was naive CD4+ T cells sorted from blood. Subset described: CD45RA+ positively selected. These receptors were collected from a man in his late teens or twenties in good health.

This chain joins TRBV11-2 and TRBJ2-1; D is possibly TRBD1 or TRBD2 (5 bases each). The CDR3 spans 15 residues. V lost 5 bases, J lost 3 bases, and 14 bases lay in between. Germline CDR1 and CDR2: SGHAT and FQNNGV. The CDR3 is CASSANTGGYNEQFF. The CDR3 DNA reads TGTGCCAGCAGCGCAAACACTGGGGGCTACAATGAGCAGTTCTTC.

The genes are TRBV4-1 and TRBJ1-5; D ambiguous. The CDR3 has 17 residues. Deletions cut 0 bases from V and 1 base from J, with 13 bases between. Per the germline V gene, CDR1 is MGHRA and CDR2 is YSYEKL. The CDR3 DNA sequence: TGCGCCAGCAGCCAAGACGCGGGAGCGAAAAGCAATCAGCCCCAGCATTTT. Encoded protein: CASSQDAGAKSNQPQHF.

The V and J genes are TRBV5-6 and TRBJ1-2, with unresolved D. Trimming shortened V by 0 bases and J by 1 base, and 16 bases separated the two germline ends. Germline V gives CDR1 SGHDT, CDR2 YYEEEE. This CDR3 comprises 17 residues. The CDR3 region is CASSLVGSLEVNYGYTF. The CDR3 nucleotides read TGTGCCAGCAGCTTGGTAGGCAGCTTGGAAGTTAACTATGGCTACACCTTC.

V gene TRBV5-4 combines with J gene TRBJ2-3; 10 bases map to TRBD2. Germline assignment: CDR1 SGHNT and CDR2 YYREEE (reference sequence). The CDR3 runs 18 residues. V gave up 4 bases and J gave up 3 bases; unmatched junction bases: 14. For the CDR3, the DNA is TGTGCCAGCAGCCCGCAACCCGCCACTAGCGGGGATACAGATACGCAGTATTTT. As protein: CASSPQPATSGDTDTQYF.

V is TRBV13 and J is TRBJ1-1; 8 bases map to TRBD1. The CDR3 runs to 15 residues. V lost 4 bases and J lost 0; bases outside the gene matches: 4. Germline lookup yields CDR1 PRHDT and CDR2 FYEKMQ (reference sequence). CDR3 sequence: CASSYQGALNTEAFF. The CDR3 DNA reads as TGTGCCAGCAGCTATCAGGGGGCCTTGAACACTGAAGCTTTCTTT.

The V call is TRBV29-1, the J call TRBJ2-1, with D hard to call. The CDR3 consists of 15 residues. V was pared by 0 bases and J by 0 bases, with 9 bases between. In germline, CDR1 is SQVTM, CDR2 ANQGSEA. CDR3 sequence: CSVEDARSSYNEQFF. CDR3 nucleotide sequence: TGCAGCGTTGAAGACGCCAGAAGCTCCTACAATGAGCAGTTCTTC.

This rearrangement joins TRBV7-3 to TRBJ2-3; unclear D gene. The germline V and J ends were trimmed by 5 bases and 4 bases, with 10 bases remaining between them. CDR1 is SGHTA, CDR2 FQGTGA, per germline. CDR3 length: 13 residues. CDR3 region: CASSRKFPDTQYF. CDR3 coding DNA: TGTGCCAGCAGCCGAAAGTTCCCAGATACGCAGTATTTT.

With respect to this clone: This specimen includes other DNA sequences encoding the same CDR3. This chain links TRBV11-2 with TRBJ2-7, with TRBD2 matching 14 bases. V shed 4 bases, J shed 2 bases, and the junction held 1 base outside the gene matches. The CDR3 loop spans 15 amino acids. CDR1 SGHAT and CDR2 FQNNGV come from the germline V gene. CDR3 region: CASSSGLAGAYEQYF. CDR3 sequence (DNA): TGTGCCAGCAGCTCGGGACTAGCGGGGGCCTACGAGCAGTACTTC.

The CDR3 region has the DNA TGTGCCAGCAGTTATGCAAATAGGGACACTGAAGCTTTCTTT. Amino acid sequence: CASSYANRDTEAFF. V and J are TRBV6-5 and TRBJ1-1; the D is unclear. The V end lost 3 bases, the J end lost 3 bases, and 11 bases lay between the germline ends. The CDR3 length is 14 residues. CDR1 and CDR2 (germline): MNHEY, SVGAGI.

Remarks on this clone: Different DNA sequences within this sample yield the same CDR3. This sequence joins TRBV2 and TRBJ1-4; perhaps TRBD1 as D (5 bases). The germline CDR1 and CDR2 sequences are SNHLY and FYNNEI. The CDR3 is made up of 12 amino acids. Trimming shortened V by 6 bases and J by 4 bases, and 6 bases separated the two germline ends. The CDR3 DNA reads as TGTGCCAGCAGACAGGTTAATGAAAAACTGTTTTTT. Amino acid sequence: CASRQVNEKLFF.

This chain links TRBV7-6 with TRBJ2-2, with D tentatively TRBD2 (6 bases). Trimming cost V 2 bases and J 5 bases, with 9 bases left between them. Germline V CDR1 and CDR2: SGHVS, FNYEAQ. The CDR3 spans 14 residues. The CDR3, as DNA: TGTGCCAGCAGCTTACAACGGGGGACCGGGGAGCTGTTTTTT. Translated: CASSLQRGTGELFF.

The chain recombines TRBV5-4 with TRBJ2-1; 8 bases agree with TRBD1. V lost 1 base, J lost 4 bases, and 7 bases stayed unmatched. The CDR3 length is 16 residues. Germline V CDR1 and CDR2: SGHNT, YYREEE (reference sequence). CDR3 loop: CASSLSGTGMYNEQFF. CDR3 nucleotide sequence: TGTGCCAGCAGCTTGAGTGGGACAGGAATGTACAATGAGCAGTTCTTC.

This rearrangement joins TRBV28 to TRBJ2-7; TRBD2 matches at 9 bases. The length of the CDR3 is 15 residues. The V segment lost 4 bases and the J segment 1 base; nucleotides outside the gene matches: 5. Germline CDR1 reads MDHEN; CDR2 reads SYDVKM. The DNA for the CDR3 is TGTGCCAGCAGTTCCCCAGCGGGAGGATCCTACGAGCAGTACTTC. Translated, it gives CASSSPAGGSYEQYF.

The chain links TRBV7-6 to TRBJ2-5; 12 nucleotides agree with TRBD2. The J segment lost 5 bases and the V segment lost 5 bases, leaving 15 bases of the junction unmatched. CDR1 SGHVS and CDR2 FNYEAQ come from the germline V gene. This CDR3 is built from 18 residues. The CDR3 loop is CASSQRTSGDKRRETQYF. The CDR3 DNA reads as TGTGCCAGCAGCCAGAGGACTAGCGGGGATAAAAGGCGGGAGACCCAGTACTTC. Full variable domain (outside the CDR3, taken from reference TRBV7-6 and TRBJ2-5): GAGVSQSPRYKVTKRGQDVALRCDPISGHVSLYWYRQALGQGPEFLTYFNYEAQQDKSGLPNDRFSAERPEGSISTLTIQRTEQRDSAMYRCASSQRTSGDKRRETQYFGPGTRLLVL.

This chain uses TRBV5-1 with TRBJ2-7; D may be TRBD2 (5 bases). The CDR3 covers 15 residues. Trimming pared 4 bases from V and 6 bases from J, leaving 20 bases between. Germline CDR1 and CDR2: SGHRS and YFSETQ. The DNA for the CDR3 is TGCGCCAGCAGCGCCTGGACTGGCAGCACGCTCGAGCAGTACTTC. Amino acid sequence: CASSAWTGSTLEQYF.

About this clone itself: Germline is not matched at one junction end, which may reflect a read error. The J gene is TRBJ1-3, the V gene TRBV10-3; D is unclear. This CDR3 has 12 residues. Per germline, CDR1 ENHRY and CDR2 SYGVKD. The CDR3: CAISEGTLITGF. The CDR3 DNA sequence: TGTGCCATCAGTGAGGGAACACTGATAACTGGTTTT.

This clone was counted a few times. The chain has TRBV18 and TRBJ2-2; 10 bases agree with TRBD1. V gave up 5 bases and J gave up 5 bases; unmatched junction bases: 5. Per germline, CDR1 KGHSH and CDR2 LQKENI. The CDR3 is made up of 15 amino acids. In nucleotides, the CDR3 is TGTGCCAGCTCATTCCCGGGACAGGGGACCGGGGAGCTGTTTTTT. Residues: CASSFPGQGTGELFF.

The CDR3 loop reads CASSPLTSGRESPDTQYF. The CDR3 DNA follows: TGTGCCAGCTCACCGCTGACTAGCGGGAGGGAATCCCCAGATACGCAGTATTTT. The gene calls are TRBV18 and TRBJ2-3, with 14 bases lining up with TRBD2. This CDR3 region has 18 residues. Germline V CDR1 and CDR2: KGHSH, LQKENI. Unmatched junction bases numbered 9, after V lost 3 bases and J lost 4 bases.

The chain combines TRBV19 with TRBJ2-7; 7 nucleotides align to TRBD2. The length of the CDR3 is 14 residues. The V segment lost 10 bases and the J segment 3 bases; nucleotides outside the gene matches: 12. From germline, CDR1 is LNHDA and CDR2 SQIVND (reference sequence). DNA for the CDR3: TGTGCCACCCCTTCTGGGGGGGTGTTCTACGAGCAGTACTTC. It encodes CATPSGGVFYEQYF. Together with reference TRBV19 and TRBJ2-7, the CDR3 gives the full variable domain: DGGITQSPKYLFRKEGQNVTLSCEQNLNHDAMYWYRQDPGQGLRLIYYSQIVNDFQKGDIAEGYSVSREKKESFPLTVTSAQKNPTAFYLCATPSGGVFYEQYFGPGTRLTVT.

CDR3 sequence (DNA): TGCGCCAGCAGCTTGGGGGTCAGGGATCACACCTTC. Translating it yields CASSLGVRDHTF. The chain recombines TRBV5-1 with TRBJ1-2, with D tentatively TRBD1 (5 bases). This CDR3 is built from 12 residues. Deletions cut 0 bases from V and 12 bases from J, with 12 bases between. Germline values: CDR1 SGHRS, CDR2 YFSETQ. The variable domain in full, with the rest retrieved from reference TRBV5-1 and TRBJ1-2, is KAGVTQTPRYLIKTRGQQVTLSCSPISGHRSVSWYQQTPGQGLQFLFEYFSETQRNKGNFPGRFSGRQFSNSRSEMNVSTLELGDSALYLCASSLGVRDHTFGSGTRLTVV.